The clone carrying this TCR beta chain showed up just a few times. Its target is not known. This CDR3 has 14 amino acids. The V gene's germline CDR1 is MGHDK and CDR2 SYGVNS. V was shortened by 5 bases and J by 7 bases, with 12 bases between the two germline ends. TCRdb keeps only in-frame clones here, not all; method: immunoSEQ multiplex PCR. The sample holds about 200,000 clones, less than 90% seen once. The sample originates from a study of cytomegalovirus exposure and HLA in healthy donors. Study results and caveats: Among TCR beta chains, those listed as cytomegalovirus-associated numbered around 160.

This TCR was recovered from a young woman in good health and CMV-seronegative. The material sequenced was PBMCs. The chain has TRBV25-1 and TRBJ1-6, with D possibly TRBD1 on 6 matching bases. This chain's CDR3 is CASSSGARNSPLHF. The CDR3, as DNA: TGTGCCAGCAGTTCAGGGGCTAGGAATTCACCCCTCCACTTT. Full variable domain (missing parts from reference TRBV25-1 and TRBJ1-6): EADIYQTPRYLVIGTGKKITLECSQTMGHDKMYWYQQDPGMELHLIHYSYGVNSTEKGDLSSESTVSRIRTEHFPLTLESARPSHTSQYLCASSSGARNSPLHFGNGTRLTVT.